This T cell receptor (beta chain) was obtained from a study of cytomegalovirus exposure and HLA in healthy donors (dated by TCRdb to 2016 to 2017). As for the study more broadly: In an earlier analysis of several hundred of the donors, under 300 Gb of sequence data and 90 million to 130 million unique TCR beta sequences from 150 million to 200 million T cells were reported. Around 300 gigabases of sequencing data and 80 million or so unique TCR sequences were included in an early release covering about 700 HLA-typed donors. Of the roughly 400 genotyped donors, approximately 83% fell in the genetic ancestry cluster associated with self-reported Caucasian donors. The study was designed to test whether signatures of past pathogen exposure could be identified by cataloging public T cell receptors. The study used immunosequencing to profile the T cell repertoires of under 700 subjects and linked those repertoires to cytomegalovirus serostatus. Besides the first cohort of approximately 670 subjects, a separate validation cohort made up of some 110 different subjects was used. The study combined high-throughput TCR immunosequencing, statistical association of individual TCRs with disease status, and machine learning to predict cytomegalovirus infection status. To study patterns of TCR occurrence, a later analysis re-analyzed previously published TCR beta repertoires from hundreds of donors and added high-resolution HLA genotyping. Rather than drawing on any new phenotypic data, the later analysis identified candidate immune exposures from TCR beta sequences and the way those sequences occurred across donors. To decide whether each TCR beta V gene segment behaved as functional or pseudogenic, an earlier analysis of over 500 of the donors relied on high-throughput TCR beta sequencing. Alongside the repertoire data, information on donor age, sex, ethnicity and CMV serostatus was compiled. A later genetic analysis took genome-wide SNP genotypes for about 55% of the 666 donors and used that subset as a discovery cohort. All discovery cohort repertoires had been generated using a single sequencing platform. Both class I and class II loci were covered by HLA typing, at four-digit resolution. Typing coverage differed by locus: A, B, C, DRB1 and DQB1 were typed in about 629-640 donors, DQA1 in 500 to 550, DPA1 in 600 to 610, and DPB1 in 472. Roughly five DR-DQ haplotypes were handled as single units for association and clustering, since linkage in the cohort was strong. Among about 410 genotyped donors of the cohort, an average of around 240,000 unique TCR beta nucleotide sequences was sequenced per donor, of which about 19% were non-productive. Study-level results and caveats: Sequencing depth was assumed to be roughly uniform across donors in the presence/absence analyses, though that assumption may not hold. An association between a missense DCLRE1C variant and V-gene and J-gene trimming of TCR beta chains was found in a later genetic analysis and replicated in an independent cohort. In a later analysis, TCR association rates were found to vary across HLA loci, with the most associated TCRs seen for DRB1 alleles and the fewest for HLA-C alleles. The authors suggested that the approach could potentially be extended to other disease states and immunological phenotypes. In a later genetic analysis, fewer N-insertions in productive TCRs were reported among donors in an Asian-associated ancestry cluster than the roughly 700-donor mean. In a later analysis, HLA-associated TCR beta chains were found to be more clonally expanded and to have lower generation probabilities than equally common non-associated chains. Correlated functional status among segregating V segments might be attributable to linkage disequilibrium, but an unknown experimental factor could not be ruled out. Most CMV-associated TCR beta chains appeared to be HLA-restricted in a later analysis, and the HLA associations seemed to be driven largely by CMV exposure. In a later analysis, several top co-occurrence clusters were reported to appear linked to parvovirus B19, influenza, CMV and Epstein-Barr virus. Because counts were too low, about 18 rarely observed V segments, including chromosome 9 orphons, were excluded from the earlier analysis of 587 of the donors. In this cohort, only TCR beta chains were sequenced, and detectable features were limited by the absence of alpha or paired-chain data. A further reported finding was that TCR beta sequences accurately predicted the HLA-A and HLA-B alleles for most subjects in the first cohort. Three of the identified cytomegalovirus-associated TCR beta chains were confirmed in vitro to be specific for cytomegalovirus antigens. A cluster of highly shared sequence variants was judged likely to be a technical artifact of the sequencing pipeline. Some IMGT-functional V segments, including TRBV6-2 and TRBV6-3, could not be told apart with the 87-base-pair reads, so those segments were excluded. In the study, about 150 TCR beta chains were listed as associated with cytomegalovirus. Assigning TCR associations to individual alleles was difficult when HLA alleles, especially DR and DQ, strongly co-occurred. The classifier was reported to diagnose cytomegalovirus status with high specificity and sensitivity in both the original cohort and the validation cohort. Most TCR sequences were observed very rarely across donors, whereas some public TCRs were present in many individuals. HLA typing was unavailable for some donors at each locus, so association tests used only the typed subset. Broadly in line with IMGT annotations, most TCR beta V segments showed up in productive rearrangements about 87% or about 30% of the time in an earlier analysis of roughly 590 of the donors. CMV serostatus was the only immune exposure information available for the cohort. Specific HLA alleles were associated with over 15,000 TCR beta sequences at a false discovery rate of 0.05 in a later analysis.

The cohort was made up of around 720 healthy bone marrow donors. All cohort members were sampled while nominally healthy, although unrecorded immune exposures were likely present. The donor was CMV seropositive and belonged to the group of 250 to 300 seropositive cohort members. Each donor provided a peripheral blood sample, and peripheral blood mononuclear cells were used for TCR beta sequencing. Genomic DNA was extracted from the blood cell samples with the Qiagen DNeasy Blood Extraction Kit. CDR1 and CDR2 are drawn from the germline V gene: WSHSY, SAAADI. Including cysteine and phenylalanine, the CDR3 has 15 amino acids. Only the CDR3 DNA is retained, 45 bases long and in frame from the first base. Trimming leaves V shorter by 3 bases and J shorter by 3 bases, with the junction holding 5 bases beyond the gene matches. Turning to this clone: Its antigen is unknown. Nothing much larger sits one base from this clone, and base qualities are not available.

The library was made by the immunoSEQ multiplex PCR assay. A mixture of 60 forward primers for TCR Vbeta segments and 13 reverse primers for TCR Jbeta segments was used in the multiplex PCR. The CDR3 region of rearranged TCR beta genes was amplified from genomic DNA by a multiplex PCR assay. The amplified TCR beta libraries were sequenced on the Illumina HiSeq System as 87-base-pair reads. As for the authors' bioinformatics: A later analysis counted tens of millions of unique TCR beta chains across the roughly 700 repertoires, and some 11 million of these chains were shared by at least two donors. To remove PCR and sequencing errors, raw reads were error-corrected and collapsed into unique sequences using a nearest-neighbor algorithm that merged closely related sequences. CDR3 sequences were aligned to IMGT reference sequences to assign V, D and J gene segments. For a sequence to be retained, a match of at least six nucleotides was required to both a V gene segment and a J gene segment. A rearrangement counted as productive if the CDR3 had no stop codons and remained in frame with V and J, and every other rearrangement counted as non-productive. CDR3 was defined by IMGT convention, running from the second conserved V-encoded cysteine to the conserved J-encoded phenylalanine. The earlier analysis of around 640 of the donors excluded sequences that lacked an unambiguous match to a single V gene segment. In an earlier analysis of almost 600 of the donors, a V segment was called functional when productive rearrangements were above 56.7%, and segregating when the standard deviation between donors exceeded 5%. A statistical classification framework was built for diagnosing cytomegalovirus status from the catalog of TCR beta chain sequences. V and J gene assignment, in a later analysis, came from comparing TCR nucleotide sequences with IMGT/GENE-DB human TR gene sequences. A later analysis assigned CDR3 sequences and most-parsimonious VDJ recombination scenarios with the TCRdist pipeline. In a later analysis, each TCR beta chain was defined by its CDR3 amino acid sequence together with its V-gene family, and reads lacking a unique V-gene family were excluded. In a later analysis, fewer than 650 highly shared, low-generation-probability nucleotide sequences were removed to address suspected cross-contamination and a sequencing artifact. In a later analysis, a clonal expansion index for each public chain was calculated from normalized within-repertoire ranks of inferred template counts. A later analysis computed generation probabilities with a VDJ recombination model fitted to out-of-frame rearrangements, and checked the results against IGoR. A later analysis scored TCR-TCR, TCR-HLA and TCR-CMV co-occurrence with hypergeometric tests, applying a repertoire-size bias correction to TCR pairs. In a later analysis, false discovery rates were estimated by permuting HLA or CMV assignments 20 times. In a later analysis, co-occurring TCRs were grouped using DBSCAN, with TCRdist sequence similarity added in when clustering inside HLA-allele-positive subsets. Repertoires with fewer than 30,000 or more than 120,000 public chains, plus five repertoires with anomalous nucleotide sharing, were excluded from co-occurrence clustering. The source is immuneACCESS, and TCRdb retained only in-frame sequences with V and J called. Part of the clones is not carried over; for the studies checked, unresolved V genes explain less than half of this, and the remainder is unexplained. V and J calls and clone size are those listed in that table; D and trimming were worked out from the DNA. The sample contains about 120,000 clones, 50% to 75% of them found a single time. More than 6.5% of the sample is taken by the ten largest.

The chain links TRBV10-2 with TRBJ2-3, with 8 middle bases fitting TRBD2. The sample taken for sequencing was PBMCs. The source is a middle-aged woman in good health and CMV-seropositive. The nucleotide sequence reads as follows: TGCGCCAGCAGTGAAACCGGGGGGGGGACAGATACGCAGTATTTT. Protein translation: CASSETGGGTDTQYF.